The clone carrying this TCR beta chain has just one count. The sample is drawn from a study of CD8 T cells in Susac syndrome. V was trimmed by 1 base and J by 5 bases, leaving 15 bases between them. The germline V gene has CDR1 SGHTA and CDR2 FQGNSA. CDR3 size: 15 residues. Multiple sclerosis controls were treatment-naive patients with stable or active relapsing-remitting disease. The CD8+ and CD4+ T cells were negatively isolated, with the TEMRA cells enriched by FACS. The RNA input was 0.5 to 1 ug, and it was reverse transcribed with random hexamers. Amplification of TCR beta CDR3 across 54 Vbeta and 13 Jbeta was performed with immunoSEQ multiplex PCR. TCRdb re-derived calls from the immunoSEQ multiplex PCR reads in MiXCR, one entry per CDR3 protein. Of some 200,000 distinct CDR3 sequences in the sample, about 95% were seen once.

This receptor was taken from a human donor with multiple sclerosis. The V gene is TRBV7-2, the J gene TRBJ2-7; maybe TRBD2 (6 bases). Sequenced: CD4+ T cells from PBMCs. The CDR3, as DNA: TGTGCCAGCAGCTTAGAGGGACTCCCTATGGACGAGCAGTACTTC. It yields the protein CASSLEGLPMDEQYF.